This entry features one T cell receptor beta chain sequence. The sample belongs to a study of PD-1 blockade in classical Hodgkin lymphoma. Overall study: Nivolumab was given intravenously to patients at 3 mg/kg every 2 weeks.

Losses at the gene ends were 1 base for V and 5 bases for J; bases not matched to a gene: 13. Germline V gene sequence: CDR1 SGHRS, CDR2 YFSETQ. The CDR3 has 17 residues. Time point here: cycle 4 day 1 (C4D1), after less than 7 weeks of nivolumab. Every patient was affected by relapse after autologous stem cell transplantation, while exposure to brentuximab vedotin was not uniform. Assay used: immunoSEQ multiplex PCR; TCRdb lists only in-frame clones, some missing. This sample carries fewer than 30,000 clones, about 88% of them seen once, and the ten largest clones take roughly 6.2%. This sample comprised peripheral blood mononuclear cells (PBMCs), obtained before the fourth cycle of nivolumab. This chain joins TRBV5-1 and TRBJ2-5, with 8 bases that match TRBD2. This sequence was found in a human donor with classical Hodgkin lymphoma. The CDR3 nucleotides are TGCGCCAGCAGCTTGCTCTTGGCGGCGGGGGGTACGGAGACCCAGTACTTC. Translating it yields CASSLLLAAGGTETQYF.